These T cell receptor beta chains were read from a single sample in a study of blood T cell repertoires in COVID-19. Profiling relied on immunoSEQ multiplex PCR, and the TCRdb table lists in-frame clones only, not all of them. The repertoire holds 55,000 to 85,000 clones, with 79% as singletons. The sequenced sample consisted of peripheral blood. The receptors shown here come from a man in his fifties or sixties with active or convalescent COVID-19. CDR3s include the opening cysteine and the closing phenylalanine or tryptophan.

cdr3_aa j_call v_call
CASSQGNQPQHF TRBJ1-5 TRBV28
CASSPGTPFAGELFF TRBJ2-2 TRBV5-4
CASSETSGVGEQYF TRBJ2-7 TRBV7-2
CASTRQLYNSPLHF TRBJ1-6 TRBV2
CARRGSQPQHF TRBJ1-5 TRBV7-8
CASSLPTGGSYEQYF TRBJ2-7 TRBV5-4
CASKESLGRATEAFF TRBJ1-1 TRBV5-1
CASSLSEKLFF TRBJ1-4 TRBV12-3/TRBV12-4
CASRRQGVIYEQYF TRBJ2-7 TRBV2
CASSQAGQQQFF TRBJ2-1 TRBV4-2
CASSAGTQDGYTF TRBJ1-2 TRBV2
CASSQGPHVEYTEAFF TRBJ1-1 TRBV3-1/TRBV3-2
CASSFGSGEETQYF TRBJ2-5 TRBV5-4
CASSLGAGGFTEAFF TRBJ1-1 TRBV5-4
CASSPSPIGTGSNYGYTF TRBJ1-2 TRBV5-1
CVSSLLRVTEAFF TRBJ1-1 TRBV6-5
CASSPHGLEETQYF TRBJ2-5 TRBV7-9
CASGQGQPYTEAFF TRBJ1-1 TRBV12-5
CASKWQRDTGELFF TRBJ2-2 TRBV6-4
CASRPATYSYEQYF TRBJ2-7 TRBV19
CAITPSLGTDTQYF TRBJ2-3 TRBV10-3
CASSGTSGGAMETQYF TRBJ2-5 TRBV6-1
CASSYQGREGPQHF TRBJ1-5 TRBV7-9
CSVNTPGIDTQYF TRBJ2-3 TRBV29-1
CASSSGGYNTGELFF TRBJ2-2 TRBV27
CASSFALITSGGRQETQYF TRBJ2-5 TRBV5-1
CASSFPGRGYTF TRBJ1-2 TRBV27
CASSLGRDQPQHF TRBJ1-5 TRBV5-4
CASRLSPGVSGNTIYF TRBJ1-3 TRBV5-1
CASSFGLNTEAFF TRBJ1-1 TRBV7-3
CATGQGLYNEQFF TRBJ2-1 TRBV19